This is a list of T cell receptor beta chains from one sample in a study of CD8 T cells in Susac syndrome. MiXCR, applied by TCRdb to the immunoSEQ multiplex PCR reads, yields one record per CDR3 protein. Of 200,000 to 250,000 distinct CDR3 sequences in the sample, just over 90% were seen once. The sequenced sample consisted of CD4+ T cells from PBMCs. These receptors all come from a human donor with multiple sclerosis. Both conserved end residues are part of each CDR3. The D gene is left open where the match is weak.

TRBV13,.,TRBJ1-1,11,CASIRITEAFF
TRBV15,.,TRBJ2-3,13,CATSRDLGTYKYF
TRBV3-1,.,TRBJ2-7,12,CASSRLGGEQYF
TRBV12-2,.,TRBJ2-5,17,CASRLGQADRPGGTQYF
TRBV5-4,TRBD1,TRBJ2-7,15,CASSHRDRGVYEQYF
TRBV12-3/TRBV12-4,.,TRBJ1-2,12,CASSSGRLGYTF
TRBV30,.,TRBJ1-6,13,CAWSVGFNSPLHF
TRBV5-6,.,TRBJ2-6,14,CASSLISGANVLTF
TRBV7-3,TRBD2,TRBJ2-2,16,CASSLSPSGLTGELFF
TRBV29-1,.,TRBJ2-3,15,CSVEDPRGNTDTQYF
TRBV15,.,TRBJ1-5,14,CATSRGGSNQPQHF
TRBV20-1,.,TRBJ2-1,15,CSARDGIAPQREQFF
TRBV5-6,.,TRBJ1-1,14,CASSLDTMNTEAFF
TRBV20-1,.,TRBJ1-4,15,CSARDGGGFSEKLFF
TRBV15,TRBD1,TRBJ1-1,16,CATSREKYRGDTEAFF
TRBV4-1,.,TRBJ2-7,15,CASSPYPRSSYEQYF
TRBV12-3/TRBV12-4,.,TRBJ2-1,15,CASSFDVPGLNEQFF
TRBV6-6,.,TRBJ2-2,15,CASSYPTGNTGELFF
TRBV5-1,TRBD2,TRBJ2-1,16,CASSLAGGTTNNEQFF
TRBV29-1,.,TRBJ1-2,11,CSVEVGNGYTF
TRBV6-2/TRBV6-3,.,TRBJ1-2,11,CASSYSSGYTF
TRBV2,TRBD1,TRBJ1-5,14,CASKPGQFNQPQHF
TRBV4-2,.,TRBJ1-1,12,CASSKQNTEAFF
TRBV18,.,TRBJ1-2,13,CASSPIDRDGYTF
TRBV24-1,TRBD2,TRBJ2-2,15,CATSDTGTTTGELFF
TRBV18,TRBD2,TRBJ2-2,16,CASSPLAGGETGELFF
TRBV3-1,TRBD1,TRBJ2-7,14,CASSPGQGVGEQYF
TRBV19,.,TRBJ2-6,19,CASSANFPGRSLGANVLTF
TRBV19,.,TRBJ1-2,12,CASARGNYGYTF
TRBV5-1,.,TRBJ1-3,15,CASSLDRAAGNTIYF